Sequencing of this T cell receptor (beta chain) was carried out in a study of blood T cell repertoires in COVID-19. Study details: The United States, Italy and Spain supplied acute and convalescent COVID-19 samples. Nucleic acid was either cDNA or gDNA, and it came from T cells, B-cell-depleted T cells, or PBMCs.

V shed 3 bases and J shed 10 bases, with 15 bases lying between them. CDR3 size: 13 residues. Germline V lookup: CDR1 SEHNR, CDR2 FQNEAQ (reference sequence). Methods used by the authors: Cell counts per sample came from amplifying reference gene primers. Some clones are missing from TCRdb's copy, which holds only in-frame ones; the method was immunoSEQ multiplex PCR. V, J and clone size are those of that table, while D and trimming were read from the DNA. The repertoire holds nearly 200,000 clones, with around four fifths as singletons. The sequence was obtained from a human donor in a cohort sampled during active COVID-19. The rearrangement links TRBV7-9 to TRBJ1-2, with D perhaps TRBD1 (6 bases). The material sequenced was peripheral blood. The CDR3 is CASSLGGAGPYTF. CDR3 sequence (DNA): TGTGCCAGCAGCTTGGGGGGGGCAGGGCCCTACACCTTC.